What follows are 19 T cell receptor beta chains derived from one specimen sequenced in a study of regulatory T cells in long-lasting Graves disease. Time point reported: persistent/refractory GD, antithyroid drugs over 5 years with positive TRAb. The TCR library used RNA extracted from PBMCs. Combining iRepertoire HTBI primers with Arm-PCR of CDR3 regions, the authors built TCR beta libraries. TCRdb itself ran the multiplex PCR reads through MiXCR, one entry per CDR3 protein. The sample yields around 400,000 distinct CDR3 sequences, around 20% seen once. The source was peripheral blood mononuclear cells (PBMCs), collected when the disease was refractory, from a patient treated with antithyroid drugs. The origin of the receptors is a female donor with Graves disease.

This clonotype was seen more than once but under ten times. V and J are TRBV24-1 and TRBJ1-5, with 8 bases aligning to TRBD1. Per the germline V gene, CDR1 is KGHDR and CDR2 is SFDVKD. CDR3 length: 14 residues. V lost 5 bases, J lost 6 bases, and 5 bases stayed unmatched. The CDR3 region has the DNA TGTGCCACCAGTGTACAGGGGGTTGTTCAGCCCCAGCATTTT. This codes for CATSVQGVVQPQHF.

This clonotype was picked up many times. CDR3 residues: CASSKLTGGFHEQYF. The CDR3 DNA sequence: TGTGCCAGCAGCAAACTGACAGGGGGCTTCCACGAGCAGTACTTC. The V gene is TRBV2, the J gene TRBJ2-7; TRBD1 aligns across 10 bases. The trim removed 6 bases at V and 5 bases at J, leaving 10 bases unmatched. Germline V CDR1 and CDR2: SNHLY, FYNNEI. The CDR3 spans 15 residues.

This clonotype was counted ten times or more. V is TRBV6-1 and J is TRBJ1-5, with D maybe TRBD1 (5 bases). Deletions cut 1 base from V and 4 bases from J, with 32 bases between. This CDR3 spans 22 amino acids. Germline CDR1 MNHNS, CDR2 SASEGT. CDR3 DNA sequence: TGTGCCAGCAGTGAAGATTTTTATCAGGCAGGGAGGGAGAACTTGAGGAATCAGCCCCAGCATTTT. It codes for CASSEDFYQAGRENLRNQPQHF.

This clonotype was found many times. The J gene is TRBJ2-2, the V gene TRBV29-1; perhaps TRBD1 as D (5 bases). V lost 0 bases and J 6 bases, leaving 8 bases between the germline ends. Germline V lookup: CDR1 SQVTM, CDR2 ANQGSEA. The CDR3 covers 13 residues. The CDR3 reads CSVEESGPGELFF. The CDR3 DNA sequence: TGCAGCGTTGAAGAGTCAGGGCCCGGGGAGCTGTTTTTT.

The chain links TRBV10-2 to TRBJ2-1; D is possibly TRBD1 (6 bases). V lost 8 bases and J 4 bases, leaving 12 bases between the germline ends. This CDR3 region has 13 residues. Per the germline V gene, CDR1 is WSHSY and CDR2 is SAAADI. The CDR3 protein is CASAGTLYNEQFF. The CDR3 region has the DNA TGCGCCAGCGCCGGGACATTGTACAATGAGCAGTTCTTC.

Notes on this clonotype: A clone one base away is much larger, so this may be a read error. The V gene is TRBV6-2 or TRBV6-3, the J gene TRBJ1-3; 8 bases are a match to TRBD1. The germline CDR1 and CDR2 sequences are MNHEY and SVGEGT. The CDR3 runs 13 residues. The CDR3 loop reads CASSQQGGSTIYF. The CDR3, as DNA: TGTGCCAGCAGTCAACAGGGGGGAAGCACCATATATTTT.

The CDR3 region is CASSFPGQFEKLFF. The CDR3 DNA follows: TGTGCCAGCAGTTTCCCGGGACAGTTTGAAAAACTGTTTTTT. The chain recombines TRBV12-3 or TRBV12-4 with TRBJ1-4, with 7 bases fitting TRBD1. V lost 3 bases, J lost 7 bases, and 5 bases stayed unmatched. The CDR3 loop spans 14 amino acids.

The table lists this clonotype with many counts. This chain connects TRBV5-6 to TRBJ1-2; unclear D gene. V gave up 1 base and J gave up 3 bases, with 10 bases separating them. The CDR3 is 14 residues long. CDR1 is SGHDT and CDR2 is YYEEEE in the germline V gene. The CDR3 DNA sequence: TGTGCCAGCAGCTTGTCACTGGAATACTATGGCTACACCTTC. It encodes CASSLSLEYYGYTF.

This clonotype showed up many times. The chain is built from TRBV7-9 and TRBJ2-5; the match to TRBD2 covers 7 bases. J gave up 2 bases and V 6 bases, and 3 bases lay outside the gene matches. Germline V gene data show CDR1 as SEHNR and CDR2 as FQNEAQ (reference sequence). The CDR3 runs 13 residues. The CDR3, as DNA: TGTGCCAGCAGGCGGACTAGGCAAGAGACCCAGTACTTC. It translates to CASRRTRQETQYF.

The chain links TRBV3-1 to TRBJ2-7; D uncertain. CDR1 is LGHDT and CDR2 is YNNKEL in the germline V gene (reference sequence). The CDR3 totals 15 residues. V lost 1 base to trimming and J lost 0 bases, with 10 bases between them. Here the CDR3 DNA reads TGTGCCAGCAGCCAAGGACGTCGGAGCTCCTACGAGCAGTACTTC. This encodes CASSQGRRSSYEQYF.

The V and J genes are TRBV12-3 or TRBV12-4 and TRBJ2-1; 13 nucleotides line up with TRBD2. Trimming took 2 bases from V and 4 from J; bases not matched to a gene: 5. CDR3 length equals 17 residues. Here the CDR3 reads CASSLPAGLAGYNEQFF. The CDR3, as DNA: TGTGCCAGCAGTTTACCCGCGGGACTAGCGGGGTACAATGAGCAGTTCTTC.

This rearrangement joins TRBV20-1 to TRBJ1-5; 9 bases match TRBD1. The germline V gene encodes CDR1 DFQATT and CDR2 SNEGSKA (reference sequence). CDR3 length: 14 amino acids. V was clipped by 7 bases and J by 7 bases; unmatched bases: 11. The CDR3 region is CSVTSDRGGQPQHF. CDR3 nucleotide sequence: TGCAGTGTTACTTCGGACAGGGGCGGACAGCCCCAGCATTTT.

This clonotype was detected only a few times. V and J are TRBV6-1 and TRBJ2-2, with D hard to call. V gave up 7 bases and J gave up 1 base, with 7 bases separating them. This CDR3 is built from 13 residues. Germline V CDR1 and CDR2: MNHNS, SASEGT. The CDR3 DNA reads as TGTGCCAGCATCGAGGTGAACACCGGGGAGCTGTTTTTT. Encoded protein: CASIEVNTGELFF.

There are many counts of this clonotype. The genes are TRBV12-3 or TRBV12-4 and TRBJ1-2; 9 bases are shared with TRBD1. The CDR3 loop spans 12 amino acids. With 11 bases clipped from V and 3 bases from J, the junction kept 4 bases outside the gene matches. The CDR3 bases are TGTGCCGGACAGGGGAATGACTATGGCTACACCTTC. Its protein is CAGQGNDYGYTF.

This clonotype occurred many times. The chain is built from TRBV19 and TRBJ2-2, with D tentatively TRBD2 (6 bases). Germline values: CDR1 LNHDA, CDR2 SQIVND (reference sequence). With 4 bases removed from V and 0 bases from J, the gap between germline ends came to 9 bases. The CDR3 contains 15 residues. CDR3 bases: TGTGCCAGTAGTAATAGCGGACCGAACACCGGGGAGCTGTTTTTT. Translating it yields CASSNSGPNTGELFF.

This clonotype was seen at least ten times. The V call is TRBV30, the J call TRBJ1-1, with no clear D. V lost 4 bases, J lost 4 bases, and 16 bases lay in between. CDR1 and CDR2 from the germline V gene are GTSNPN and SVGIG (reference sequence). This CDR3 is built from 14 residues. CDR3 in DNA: TGTGCCTGGAAGGTTAACCCGGGAACCACTGAAGCTTTCTTT. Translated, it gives CAWKVNPGTTEAFF.

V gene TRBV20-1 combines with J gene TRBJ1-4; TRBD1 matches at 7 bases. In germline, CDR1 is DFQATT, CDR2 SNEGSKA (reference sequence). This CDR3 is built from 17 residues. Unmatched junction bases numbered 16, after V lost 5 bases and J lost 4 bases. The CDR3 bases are TGCAGTGCTCCCGCCCTATTGACAGGGAGTGATAATGAAAAACTGTTTTTT. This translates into CSAPALLTGSDNEKLFF.

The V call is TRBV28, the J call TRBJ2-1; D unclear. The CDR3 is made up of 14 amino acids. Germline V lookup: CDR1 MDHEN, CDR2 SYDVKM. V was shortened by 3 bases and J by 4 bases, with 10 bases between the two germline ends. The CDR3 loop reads CASSFWSEYNEQFF. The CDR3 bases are TGTGCCAGCAGTTTCTGGTCAGAGTACAATGAGCAGTTCTTC.

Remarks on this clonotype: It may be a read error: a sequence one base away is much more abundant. CDR3 nucleotides: TGTGCCGGTAGTATCCTTAACACCGGGGAGCTGTTTTTT. The encoded protein is CAGSILNTGELFF. The chain combines TRBV19 with TRBJ2-2; D unclear. The CDR3 has 13 residues. Germline V CDR1 and CDR2: LNHDA, SQIVND (reference sequence). The full variable domain, in which reference TRBV19 and TRBJ2-2 provide the parts outside the CDR3, is DGGITQSPKYLFRKEGQNVTLSCEQNLNHDAMYWYRQDPGQGLRLIYYSQIVNDFQKGDIAEGYSVSREKKESFPLTVTSAQKNPTAFYLCAGSILNTGELFFGEGSRLTVL.